This T cell receptor beta chain is drawn from a study of OX40 agonist ivuxolimab in advanced cancers. Overall study context: The patients' treatment was ivuxolimab, an agonistic anti-OX40 (CD134) antibody.

Germline-derived CDR1 and CDR2 are MNHNY and SVGAGI (reference sequence). Between the trimmed V and J ends, which lost 5 bases and 2 bases, there was a span of 7 bases. This CDR3 contains 14 residues. Method: immunoSEQ multiplex PCR; TCRdb's copy keeps in-frame clones and lacks some. The table has tens of thousands of clones, around 85% seen once. The material was CD4+ or CD8+ T cells sorted from blood, obtained in a trial of the OX40 agonist ivuxolimab. V usage is TRBV6-6 and J usage is TRBJ2-6; a weak D match, TRBD1 (6 bases). The sequence came from an adult with an advanced solid tumor such as melanoma, head and neck, liver or kidney cancer. Here the CDR3 reads CASSNRAGANVLTF. The DNA for the CDR3 is TGTGCCAGCAGTAACAGGGCTGGGGCCAACGTCCTGACTTTC.